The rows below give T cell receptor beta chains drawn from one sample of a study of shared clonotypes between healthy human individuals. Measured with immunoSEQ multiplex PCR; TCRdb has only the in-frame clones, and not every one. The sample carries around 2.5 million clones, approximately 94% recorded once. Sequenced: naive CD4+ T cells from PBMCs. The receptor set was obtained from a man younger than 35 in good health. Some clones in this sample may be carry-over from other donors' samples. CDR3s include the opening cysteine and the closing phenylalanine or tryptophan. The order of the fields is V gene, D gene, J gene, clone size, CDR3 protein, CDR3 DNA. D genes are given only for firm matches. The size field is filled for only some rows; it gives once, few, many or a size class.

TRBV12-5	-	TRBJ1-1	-	CASGPAGGTNTEAFF	TGTGCTAGTGGTCCGGCGGGAGGAACGAACACTGAAGCTTTCTTT
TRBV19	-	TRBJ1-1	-	CASSIIAGPTEAFF	TGTGCCAGTAGTATAATAGCCGGGCCCACTGAAGCTTTCTTT
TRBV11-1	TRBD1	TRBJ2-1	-	CASSLEGQGVKEQFF	TGTGCCAGCAGCTTAGAGGGACAGGGGGTGAAGGAGCAGTTCTTC
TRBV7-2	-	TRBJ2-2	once	CATATDRLPNTGELFF	TGTGCCACCGCAACCGACAGGTTACCGAACACCGGGGAGCTGTTTTTT
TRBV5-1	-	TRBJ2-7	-	CASSLREGVEQYF	TGCGCCAGCAGCTTGCGTGAAGGCGTCGAGCAGTACTTC
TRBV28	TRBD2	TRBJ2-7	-	CASSPPEREYPYEQYF	TGTGCCAGCAGTCCCCCTGAGCGGGAGTACCCCTACGAGCAGTACTTC
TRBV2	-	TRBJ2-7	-	CAGEHPQSYEQYF	TGTGCCGGGGAGCACCCCCAATCCTACGAGCAGTACTTC
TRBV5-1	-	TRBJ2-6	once	CASSLDTASGANVLTF	TGCGCCAGCAGCTTGGATACAGCCTCTGGGGCCAACGTCCTGACTTTC
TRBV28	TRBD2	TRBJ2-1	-	CASSFPLLGAGGHNEQFF	TGTGCCAGCAGTTTTCCCCTCCTTGGGGCGGGAGGGCACAATGAGCAGTTCTTC
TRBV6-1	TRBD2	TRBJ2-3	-	CASSVGRAVGDTQYF	TGTGCCAGCAGTGTCGGGAGGGCCGTTGGAGATACGCAGTATTTT
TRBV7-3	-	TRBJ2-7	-	CASSFGQVDEQYF	TGTGCCAGCAGCTTCGGGCAGGTGGACGAGCAGTACTTC
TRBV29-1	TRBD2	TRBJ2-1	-	CSVKREGSYNEQFF	TGCAGCGTAAAGCGGGAGGGGTCCTACAATGAGCAGTTCTTC
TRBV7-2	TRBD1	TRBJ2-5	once	CASSLAGQGALETQYF	TGTGCCAGCAGCTTAGCGGGACAGGGGGCCTTGGAGACCCAGTACTTC
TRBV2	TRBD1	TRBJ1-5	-	CASNGGQGQGQPQHF	TGTGCCAGCAATGGGGGACAGGGTCAAGGTCAGCCCCAGCATTTT
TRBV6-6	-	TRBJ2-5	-	CASSYSEIQETQYF	TGTGCCAGCAGTTACTCGGAAATCCAAGAGACCCAGTACTTC
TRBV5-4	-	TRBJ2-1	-	CASSLGLDKSYNEQFF	TGTGCCAGCAGCTTGGGGCTAGACAAATCCTACAATGAGCAGTTCTTC
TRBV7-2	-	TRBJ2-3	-	CASSLGAGELQNTQYF	TGTGCCAGCAGCTTAGGGGCGGGTGAACTACAGAATACGCAGTATTTT
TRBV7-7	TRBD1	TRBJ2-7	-	CASSPDRAPHEQYF	TGTGCCAGCAGCCCGGACAGGGCCCCCCACGAGCAGTACTTC
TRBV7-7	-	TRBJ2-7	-	CASSLFGGARYEQYF	TGTGCCAGCAGCTTATTTGGGGGGGCCAGGTACGAGCAGTACTTC
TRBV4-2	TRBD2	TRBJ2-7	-	CASSQAPGEAWLGEGGYEQYF	TGTGCCAGCAGCCAGGCTCCTGGTGAGGCGTGGTTGGGGGAGGGCGGCTACGAGCAGTACTTC
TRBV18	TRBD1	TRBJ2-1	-	CASSPRGTFYNEQFF	TGTGCCAGCTCACCCAGGGGGACATTTTACAATGAGCAGTTCTTC
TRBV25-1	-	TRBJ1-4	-	CASTPRGPEKLFF	TGTGCCAGCACCCCACGGGGGCCTGAAAAACTGTTTTTT
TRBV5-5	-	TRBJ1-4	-	CASSWRVGNDEKLFF	TGTGCCAGCAGCTGGAGGGTGGGGAATGATGAAAAACTGTTTTTT
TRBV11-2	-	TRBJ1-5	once	CASSPGGRGSNQPQHF	TGTGCCAGCAGCCCGGGGGGCAGGGGCAGCAATCAGCCCCAGCATTTT
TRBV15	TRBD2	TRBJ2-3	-	CATSPLAPSGILSGGDTQYF	TGTGCCACCAGCCCCCTCGCGCCTAGCGGGATACTCTCCGGAGGAGATACGCAGTATTTT
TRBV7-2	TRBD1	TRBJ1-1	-	CASSLTGTTTGAFF	TGTGCCAGCAGCCTGACAGGGACGACCACTGGAGCTTTCTTT
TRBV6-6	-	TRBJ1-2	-	CASTSRGSTNYGYTF	TGTGCCAGCACCTCCCGGGGCAGCACTAACTATGGCTACACCTTC
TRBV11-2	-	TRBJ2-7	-	CASSLNFFYEQYF	TGTGCCAGCAGCTTAAACTTCTTCTACGAGCAGTACTTC
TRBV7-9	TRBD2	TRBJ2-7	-	CASSLGLAGVGDEQYF	TGTGCCAGCAGTCTAGGACTAGCGGGAGTCGGGGACGAGCAGTACTTC
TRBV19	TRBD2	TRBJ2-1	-	CASSIEGLAGASYNEQFF	TGTGCCAGTAGTATAGAGGGACTAGCGGGAGCCTCCTACAATGAGCAGTTCTTC